Listed below are T cell receptor beta chains from one sample, sequenced in a study of response to subunit inactivated influenza vaccine. TCRdb independently ran MiXCR on the RT-PCR reads; one entry per CDR3 protein. Among hundreds of thousands of distinct CDR3 sequences, 9% to 15% were seen once, and the ten largest hold about 7.8%. Sequenced material: non-naive T cells sorted from PBMCs, taken around 14 days before vaccination. These receptors were taken from a man between 50 and 59 years old who received an inactivated influenza vaccine. CDR3s include the opening cysteine and the closing phenylalanine or tryptophan. A D gene is named only where the DNA matches it firmly. Not all rows give a size; the values are once, few, many and, for expanded clones, a class.

TGTGCCAGCCGAGGGGGACCGAGGACCGGGGAGCTGTTTTTT | CASRGGPRTGELFF | - | TRBV7-9 | - | TRBJ2-2
TGCAGCAGCGTTGATTACAGGGGAGATACGCAGTATTTT | CSSVDYRGDTQYF | once | TRBV29-1 | TRBD1 | TRBJ2-3
TGCAGTGCTAGATCCGGGACAGGGATCTACGAGCAGTACTTC | CSARSGTGIYEQYF | - | TRBV20-1 | TRBD1 | TRBJ2-7
TGCGCCAGCAGCACAGACGGGTACAATGAGCAGTTCTTC | CASSTDGYNEQFF | many | TRBV5-1 | - | TRBJ2-1
TGTGCCACCCAAGGGCTGGCCCTCGAGCAGTACTTC | CATQGLALEQYF | - | TRBV6-5 | - | TRBJ2-7
TGTGCCGGCAGCCCCCGGCTGACAGATACGCAGTATTTT | CAGSPRLTDTQYF | - | TRBV7-6 | - | TRBJ2-3
TGTGCCAGCAGCTTTGGAAATACGCAGTATTTT | CASSFGNTQYF | few | TRBV7-8 | - | TRBJ2-3
TGTGCCAGCAGCGGAGGGAGGGTAACACAAGAGACCCAGTACTTC | CASSGGRVTQETQYF | many | TRBV7-9 | TRBD2 | TRBJ2-5
TGTGCCAGCACCCCGCCGGCAGGGGGGTACGAGCAGTACTTC | CASTPPAGGYEQYF | few | TRBV7-2 | - | TRBJ2-7
TGTGCCAGCAGCCAAGATGGCACTCGCCTCAATGAGCAGTTCTTC | CASSQDGTRLNEQFF | few | TRBV3-1 | - | TRBJ2-1
TGCACCAGCAGCCAAGATCCCGACAGGGCGAGGTCGGCGATGAACACTGAAGCTTTCTTT | CTSSQDPDRARSAMNTEAFF | - | TRBV1 | - | TRBJ1-1
TGTGCCAGCACTCGGACAGGGGGATGGGAAGAAAAACTGTTTTTT | CASTRTGGWEEKLFF | few | TRBV12-3/TRBV12-4 | TRBD1 | TRBJ1-4
TGCAGTGCTTTACAGGGGGCACGGGAGACCCAGTACTTC | CSALQGARETQYF | - | TRBV20-1 | TRBD1 | TRBJ2-5
TGTGCCAGCAGTTTAGGGACCTTTAACTATGGCTACACCTTC | CASSLGTFNYGYTF | many | TRBV28 | - | TRBJ1-2
TGTGCCAGCAGTTACCCATCCGCTGGGTTCGACGAGCAGTACTTC | CASSYPSAGFDEQYF | few | TRBV6-2/TRBV6-3 | - | TRBJ2-7
TGTGCCACCAGCAGAGATCGGGACAGGGTTTACGAGCAGTACTTC | CATSRDRDRVYEQYF | few | TRBV15 | TRBD1 | TRBJ2-7
TGTGCCAGCAGTTTATTCGGGACCGGGGAGCTGTTTTTT | CASSLFGTGELFF | - | TRBV12-3/TRBV12-4 | - | TRBJ2-2
TGTGCCATCAGTCCCCGGGGCAGGGACTCTGGAAACACCATATATTTT | CAISPRGRDSGNTIYF | few | TRBV10-3 | - | TRBJ1-3
TGTGCCAGCAGTACAGGGTGGGGTCCCTACAATGAGCAGTTCTTC | CASSTGWGPYNEQFF | - | TRBV11-2 | - | TRBJ2-1
TGTGCCAGCATCCGATGGGGCAGGGAGGAGACCCAGTACTTC | CASIRWGREETQYF | few | TRBV5-8 | - | TRBJ2-5
TGTGCCAGCAGTGAGGGGTTTGGGGCAGGCGAGACCCAGTACTTC | CASSEGFGAGETQYF | few | TRBV25-1 | - | TRBJ2-5
TGCGCCAGCAGCGAAGTGGGAGGGCCGTACAATGAGCAGTTCTTC | CASSEVGGPYNEQFF | few | TRBV4-3 | TRBD2 | TRBJ2-1
TGTGCCAGCAGCGGGTTCCTAGCGGGAGTCCAAGAGACCCAGTACTTC | CASSGFLAGVQETQYF | many | TRBV5-5 | TRBD2 | TRBJ2-5